Given below is one T cell receptor beta chain in context. Its antigen is not identified. Researchers made TCR beta libraries by using iRepertoire HTBI primers and running Arm-PCR on CDR3 regions. Via MiXCR, TCRdb re-called the multiplex PCR reads, giving one row per CDR3 protein. The sample has over 400,000 distinct CDR3 sequences, around 15% seen once. The time point here: newly diagnosed GD, antithyroid drugs for less than 3 months. PBMCs were the source of the RNA used for TCR sequencing. These data belong to a study of regulatory T cells in long-lasting Graves disease. Study outcomes and limitations: Whereas 966 public clonotypes were shared by new patients, persistent patients shared more, at approximately 2,700.

This same sample was also taken into another study, of T cells in Graves' hyperthyroidism and ophthalmopathy. From that second work: Uncontrolled infections, other autoimmune diseases, pregnancy or lactation led to exclusion of patients. Model predictions of ophthalmopathy came a median approximately 6.5 months before onset.

The sequencing here drew on peripheral blood mononuclear cells (PBMCs), taken at new diagnosis, from a patient treated with antithyroid drugs. The clonotype originates from a woman aged 45 to 65 with Graves disease.

The CDR3 loop reads CATSGIAGETQYF. Written as DNA, the CDR3 is TGTGCCACCAGCGGGATAGCGGGAGAGACCCAGTACTTC. The chain links TRBV15 to TRBJ2-3; 7 positions match TRBD2. The J call is uncertain, as TRBJ2-5 better fits the DNA end. The V gene's germline CDR1 is LNHNV and CDR2 YYDKDF (reference sequence). This CDR3 has 13 amino acids.